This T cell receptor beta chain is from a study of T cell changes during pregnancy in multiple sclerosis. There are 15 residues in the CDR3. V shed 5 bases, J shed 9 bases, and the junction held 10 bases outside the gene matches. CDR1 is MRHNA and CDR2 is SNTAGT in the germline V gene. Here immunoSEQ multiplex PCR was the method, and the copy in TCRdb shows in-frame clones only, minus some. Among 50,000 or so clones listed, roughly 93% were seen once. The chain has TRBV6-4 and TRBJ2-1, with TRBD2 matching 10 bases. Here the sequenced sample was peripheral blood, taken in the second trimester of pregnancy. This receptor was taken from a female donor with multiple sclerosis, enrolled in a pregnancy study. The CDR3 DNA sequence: TGTGCCAGCAGTTCGTCCGGGACTAGCGAAAGTGAGCAGTTCTTC. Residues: CASSSSGTSESEQFF.